The 20 T cell receptor beta chains in this list originate from one sample, sequenced in a study of blood T cell repertoires in COVID-19. Sequencing was performed with immunoSEQ multiplex PCR; in TCRdb, only in-frame clones are kept and a portion is missing. The table includes 200,000 to 250,000 clones, roughly 88% detected once. Sequencing used peripheral blood. The origin of the receptors is a woman aged 40 to 50 who had recovered from COVID-19.

The chain joins TRBV28 to TRBJ2-2; 14 bases align to TRBD2. After removal of 5 bases from V and 1 base from J, the junction contained 12 bases not matched to a gene. CDR1 is MDHEN, CDR2 SYDVKM, per germline. The CDR3 spans 20 residues. The CDR3 loop is CASSHPTRLAGGWNTGELFF. The CDR3 DNA sequence: TGTGCCAGCAGTCATCCTACTCGACTAGCGGGAGGGTGGAACACCGGGGAGCTGTTTTTT.

The J gene is TRBJ1-5, the V gene TRBV5-5; D might be TRBD1 (5 bases). The CDR3 loop spans 15 amino acids. The V end was cut by 0 bases, the J end by 7 bases, with 14 bases between. Germline-derived CDR1 and CDR2 are SGHKS and YYEKEE (reference sequence). This CDR3 is CASSLEGEGWQPQHF. Here the CDR3 DNA reads TGTGCCAGCAGCTTGGAAGGGGAGGGTTGGCAGCCCCAGCATTTT.

The CDR3 is CASSPGTTGANVLTF. CDR3 nucleotides: TGTGCCAGCAGTCCCGGGACAACCGGGGCCAACGTCCTGACTTTC. This chain links TRBV27 with TRBJ2-6; D may be TRBD1 (6 bases). The CDR3 totals 15 residues. V lost 5 bases and J lost 4, with 12 bases in between. CDR1 and CDR2 from the germline V gene are MNHEY and SMNVEV (reference sequence).

The chain joins TRBV24-1 to TRBJ2-1, with 7 positions matching TRBD2. Looked up from germline, CDR1 is KGHDR and CDR2 is SFDVKD. V was pared by 4 bases and J by 7 bases, with 18 bases of the junction left unmatched. The CDR3 loop spans 18 amino acids. The CDR3 bases are TGTGCCACCAGTGACCCTACGGGACTATCTGTCTTAGGGAATGAGCAGTTCTTC. Amino acid sequence: CATSDPTGLSVLGNEQFF.

This clone was recorded only once. J is TRBJ2-1 and V is TRBV6-5; 9 nucleotides match TRBD2. Germline V gene data show CDR1 as MNHEY and CDR2 as SVGAGI. This CDR3 has 15 amino acids. V lost 9 bases and J lost 5; bases outside the gene matches: 11. As DNA, the CDR3 is TGTGCCAGTAGAAATAGGCGGGAGGGGAACAATGAGCAGTTCTTC. Translated, it gives CASRNRREGNNEQFF.

The chain is built from TRBV2 and TRBJ1-2, with TRBD1 matching 8 bases. The CDR3 is 14 amino acids. The germline CDR1 and CDR2 sequences are SNHLY and FYNNEI. Unmatched junction bases numbered 5, after V lost 4 bases and J lost 4 bases. The CDR3 reads CASSGGQGGYGYTF. CDR3 DNA: TGTGCCAGCAGTGGAGGACAGGGAGGCTATGGCTACACCTTC.

V and J are TRBV6-5 and TRBJ2-7; weak D call: TRBD2 (6 bases). The CDR3 has 15 residues. Germline CDR1 and CDR2: MNHEY and SVGAGI. Trimming cost V 6 bases and J 3 bases, with 18 bases left between them. The CDR3 protein is CASRKEEGPIYEQYF. Written as DNA, the CDR3 is TGTGCCAGCAGAAAGGAGGAGGGTCCAATCTACGAGCAGTACTTC.

V and J are TRBV15 and TRBJ2-2, with 9 bases identical to TRBD1. Trimming at V came to 0 bases and at J to 16 bases, leaving 6 bases not matched to a gene. Germline values: CDR1 LNHNV, CDR2 YYDKDF (reference sequence). The length of the CDR3 is 13 residues. CDR3 sequence (DNA): TGTGCCACCAGCAGAGATTACAGGGGGCGCGAGTTTTTT. Translated, it gives CATSRDYRGREFF.

In this sample, this clone turned up once. This rearrangement joins TRBV5-5 to TRBJ1-6; tentative D call: TRBD1 (6 bases). The germline gives CDR1 SGHKS, CDR2 YYEKEE (reference sequence). Trimming removed 0 bases at V and 0 bases at J, with 10 bases between. This CDR3 is 17 amino acids long. As DNA, the CDR3 is TGTGCCAGCAGCTTGGGACAGGAGAGCTCCTATAATTCACCCCTCCACTTT. It translates to CASSLGQESSYNSPLHF.

This rearrangement joins TRBV30 to TRBJ2-1, with 7 nucleotides matching TRBD2. The germline CDR1 and CDR2 sequences are GTSNPN and SVGIG (reference sequence). CDR3 length equals 14 residues. Trimming removed 2 bases from V and 1 base from J; junction bases left unmatched: 2. The CDR3 bases are TGTGCCTGGAGTCGACTAGCTTCCTACAATGAGCAGTTCTTC. It yields the protein CAWSRLASYNEQFF.

This chain connects TRBV11-3 to TRBJ2-7; perhaps TRBD2 as D (5 bases). With 7 bases removed from V and 6 bases from J, the gap between germline ends came to 19 bases. CDR1 is SGHNT, CDR2 YENEEA, per germline. This CDR3 spans 14 amino acids. CDR3 sequence reads: CASNVYGDSREQYF. DNA of the CDR3: TGTGCCAGCAATGTGTACGGGGATTCCCGCGAGCAGTACTTC.

V and J are TRBV5-1 and TRBJ2-1; 8 positions agree with TRBD1. The trim removed 5 bases at V and 0 bases at J, leaving 4 bases unmatched. The length of the CDR3 is 15 residues. The germline V gene encodes CDR1 SGHRS and CDR2 YFSETQ. The chain's CDR3 is CASRWTGSSYNEQFF. The CDR3 bases are TGCGCCAGCAGGTGGACAGGGAGCTCCTACAATGAGCAGTTCTTC. The complete variable domain, with remaining parts taken from reference TRBV5-1 and TRBJ2-1, reads KAGVTQTPRYLIKTRGQQVTLSCSPISGHRSVSWYQQTPGQGLQFLFEYFSETQRNKGNFPGRFSGRQFSNSRSEMNVSTLELGDSALYLCASRWTGSSYNEQFFGPGTRLTVL.

About this clone itself: The sample holds other DNA sequences that translate to the same CDR3. The chain is built from TRBV30 and TRBJ2-7, with D uncertain. The CDR3 covers 11 residues. V lost 0 bases to trimming and J lost 4 bases, with 4 bases between them. Germline-derived CDR1 and CDR2 are GTSNPN and SVGIG (reference sequence). CDR3 DNA sequence: TGTGCCTGGAGTGTACTATACGAGCAGTACTTC. Protein: CAWSVLYEQYF.

The chain joins TRBV28 to TRBJ1-2, with TRBD1 identical over 7 bases. V lost 6 bases and J lost 6; bases outside the gene matches: 7. The length of the CDR3 is 13 residues. Germline V gene sequence: CDR1 MDHEN, CDR2 SYDVKM. The CDR3 spells CASRGQTLHGYTF. The CDR3 DNA follows: TGTGCCAGCAGGGGACAGACCCTTCATGGCTACACCTTC.

The chain links TRBV28 to TRBJ1-2, with unresolved D. Germline CDR1 and CDR2: MDHEN and SYDVKM. The germline V and J ends were trimmed by 6 bases and 0 bases, with 5 bases remaining between them. The CDR3 loop spans 12 amino acids. The CDR3: CASRLANYGYTF. The CDR3, as DNA: TGTGCCAGCAGACTAGCTAACTATGGCTACACCTTC.

CDR3 loop: CAWSRGNHEQYF. CDR3 sequence (DNA): TGTGCCTGGAGCCGCGGTAACCACGAGCAGTACTTC. The gene calls are TRBV30 and TRBJ2-7; unclear D gene. The ends were cut back, 3 bases at V and 5 bases at J, with 11 bases in the middle. Germline-derived CDR1 and CDR2 are GTSNPN and SVGIG (reference sequence). This CDR3 has 12 amino acids.

The V call is TRBV24-1, the J call TRBJ2-7, with TRBD1 as a possible D gene (5 bases). Germline assignment: CDR1 KGHDR and CDR2 SFDVKD. V was shortened by 12 bases and J by 3 bases, with 17 bases between the two germline ends. The CDR3 contains 13 residues. The DNA of the CDR3 is TGTGCCCCCTCTAGGAAGGGGTGCTACGAGCAGTACTTC. This codes for CAPSRKGCYEQYF.

This clone appeared a few times. The V call is TRBV6-6, the J call TRBJ1-3; 7 bases map to TRBD1. V was pared by 2 bases and J by 2 bases, with 3 bases of the junction left unmatched. Germline V gene lookup returns CDR1 MNHNY and CDR2 SVGAGI (reference sequence). CDR3 length equals 15 residues. CDR3 region: CASSYQTGTGNTIYF. The CDR3 DNA reads as TGTGCCAGCAGTTACCAGACAGGGACTGGAAACACCATATATTTT.

This clone was counted once. J is TRBJ2-1 and V is TRBV2; D might be TRBD2 (5 bases). The CDR3 runs 16 residues. Between the trimmed V and J ends, which lost 2 bases and 0 bases, there was a span of 11 bases. Per the germline V gene, CDR1 is SNHLY and CDR2 is FYNNEI. The DNA of the CDR3 is TGTGCCAGCAGTGAACTAGCCCGAGGCTCCTACAATGAGCAGTTCTTC. This sequence encodes CASSELARGSYNEQFF.

CDR3 in DNA: TGTGCCTGGAGTAGGAGACGGCAAGAGACCCAGTACTTC. Translated, it gives CAWSRRRQETQYF. The rearrangement uses TRBV30 and TRBJ2-5; D is unclear. Trimming removed 2 bases at V and 2 bases at J, with 9 bases between. The CDR3 consists of 13 residues. Germline V lookup: CDR1 GTSNPN, CDR2 SVGIG (reference sequence).